The next 12 T cell receptor beta chains were all read from a single sample in a study of CD8+ T cells in alopecia areata. Isolated RNA was reverse transcribed into cDNA used as the sequencing template. Assay: immunoSEQ multiplex PCR; the TCRdb copy retains only in-frame clones and omits some. This table holds 150,000 to 250,000 clones, approximately 56% found once. Specified treatment: oral pan-JAK inhibitor, 5-10 mg twice daily. The source was CD4+ T cells sorted from blood, collected at week 4, from a patient treated with tofacitinib. Receptor source: a human donor with alopecia areata.

This chain uses TRBV4-3 with TRBJ2-5; 9 nucleotides match TRBD2. The V gene end was trimmed by 0 bases and the J gene end by 2 bases; junction bases not matched to a gene: 10. Germline V CDR1 and CDR2: LGHNA, YSLEER. The CDR3 totals 18 residues. The CDR3 here is CASSQEWARRGGQETQYF. The CDR3 DNA reads as TGCGCCAGCAGCCAAGAATGGGCAAGGCGGGGGGGTCAAGAGACCCAGTACTTC.

This clone was observed a handful of times. The chain joins TRBV5-1 to TRBJ1-5, with 8 bases that match TRBD1. The V and J ends lost 4 bases and 6 bases, in that order; junction bases with no gene match: 6. The CDR3 has 14 amino acids. Germline assignment: CDR1 SGHRS and CDR2 YFSETQ. CDR3 amino acids: CASSPTGDGQPQHF. The CDR3 DNA reads as TGCGCCAGCAGCCCGACAGGGGATGGTCAGCCCCAGCATTTT.

This clone was recorded a few times. The chain uses TRBV7-2 and TRBJ2-3, with a tentative D call TRBD1 (6 bases). The CDR3 is made up of 16 amino acids. The germline gives CDR1 SGHTA, CDR2 FQGNSA. Trimming took 1 base from V and 0 from J, leaving 11 bases between them. CDR3 residues: CASSLVGGPSTDTQYF. DNA for the CDR3: TGTGCCAGCAGCTTAGTAGGGGGACCCAGCACAGATACGCAGTATTTT.

As to this clone: A much larger clone differs by one base, so this may be a read error. This chain uses TRBV13 with TRBJ2-7; D gene unclear. This CDR3 has 11 residues. The V gene's germline CDR1 is PRHDT and CDR2 FYEKMQ (reference sequence). Deletions cut 0 bases from V and 4 bases from J, with 1 base between. CDR3 protein: CASSLGYEQYF. The CDR3 DNA reads as TGTGCCAGCAGCTTAGGGTACGAGCAGTACTTC.

This clone was seen only a few times. The V call is TRBV27, the J call TRBJ1-2, with D perhaps matching TRBD1 (5 bases). V lost 2 bases and J lost 2, with 15 bases in between. Germline CDR1 and CDR2: MNHEY and SMNVEV (reference sequence). This CDR3 comprises 16 residues. CDR3 nucleotide sequence: TGTGCCAGCAGTTTAATTGCGGGACGCCTCAACTATGGCTACACCTTC. This encodes CASSLIAGRLNYGYTF.

The chain links TRBV6-5 to TRBJ1-3; D is ambiguous. The CDR3 contains 15 residues. V lost 9 bases, J lost 0 bases, and 15 bases lay in between. Germline V gene sequence: CDR1 MNHEY, CDR2 SVGAGI. The CDR3: CASGVNSDSGNTIYF. Here the CDR3 DNA reads TGTGCCAGTGGGGTTAACAGCGACTCTGGAAACACCATATATTTT.

To note about this clone: Other DNA sequences in the sample encode the same CDR3. The chain recombines TRBV29-1 with TRBJ2-7; perhaps D is TRBD1 or TRBD2 (7 bases each). The CDR3 is 14 residues long. Germline-derived CDR1 and CDR2 are SQVTM and ANQGSEA. V was shortened by 4 bases and J by 0 bases, with 13 bases between the two germline ends. The CDR3 loop reads CSVVGRDSSYEQYF. The DNA for the CDR3 is TGCAGCGTTGTGGGGAGGGACAGCTCCTACGAGCAGTACTTC.

The chain carries TRBV28 and TRBJ1-6; weak D call: TRBD1 (5 bases). Trimming left V 5 bases short and J 0 bases short, with 11 bases between. CDR1 and CDR2 (germline): MDHEN, SYDVKM. The CDR3 extends over 16 amino acids. CDR3 region: CASSQDTHSYNSPLHF. The CDR3 nucleotides are TGTGCCAGCAGTCAGGACACGCACTCCTATAATTCACCCCTCCACTTT. The full variable domain, with the rest looked up from reference TRBV28 and TRBJ1-6, is DVKVTQSSRYLVKRTGEKVFLECVQDMDHENMFWYRQDPGLGLRLIYFSYDVKMKEKGDIPEGYSVSREKKERFSLILESASTNQTSMYLCASSQDTHSYNSPLHFGNGTRLTVT.

For the CDR3, the DNA is TGCAGCGTTAACGAGGGGTTGACTAATGAAAAACTGTTTTTT. Translating gives CSVNEGLTNEKLFF. The chain uses TRBV29-1 and TRBJ1-4, with D possibly TRBD1 on 5 matching bases. Trimming pared 5 bases from V and 2 bases from J, leaving 12 bases between. Germline loops: CDR1 SQVTM, CDR2 ANQGSEA. The CDR3 is made up of 14 amino acids.

The rearrangement links TRBV30 to TRBJ1-2; D possibly corresponds to TRBD1 (5 bases). The CDR3 sequence is 13 residues long. Trimming stripped 4 bases from V and 8 bases from J, with 17 bases between. Per germline, CDR1 GTSNPN and CDR2 SVGIG (reference sequence). DNA of the CDR3: TGTGCCTGGAAGGGGCGTAATTTGGACGGCTACACCTTC. Translation gives CAWKGRNLDGYTF.

This clone was seen a handful of times. The chain uses TRBV10-3 and TRBJ2-7, with D hard to call. Looked up from germline, CDR1 is ENHRY and CDR2 is SYGVKD. V was shortened by 2 bases and J by 0 bases, with 14 bases between the two germline ends. The CDR3 consists of 16 residues. The CDR3 DNA reads as TGTGCCATCAGTGAGACCGACATCAGGTCCTCCTACGAGCAGTACTTC. It specifies CAISETDIRSSYEQYF.

The rearrangement joins TRBV15 to TRBJ2-7; possibly TRBD1 for D (6 bases). Germline loops: CDR1 LNHNV, CDR2 YYDKDF (reference sequence). The CDR3 covers 16 residues. V was cut by 0 bases and J by 3 bases, with 15 bases left in between. CDR3 amino acids: CATSRDTTGHGYEQYF. In nucleotides, the CDR3 is TGTGCCACCAGCAGAGACACGACAGGACATGGCTACGAGCAGTACTTC.